Reported below is one T cell receptor (beta chain). These data come from a study of blood T cell repertoires in COVID-19. About the study: Samples taken during acute and convalescent COVID-19 were collected in the United States, Italy and Spain.

Between the trimmed V and J ends, which lost 6 bases and 4 bases, there was a span of 10 bases. The length of the CDR3 is 13 residues. Looked up from germline, CDR1 is MNHEY and CDR2 is SVGAGI. Methods used by the authors: Nucleated cell counts were estimated from reference gene primer amplification. Clones were sequenced by immunoSEQ multiplex PCR, and TCRdb holds only the in-frame ones, with some missing. V, J and clone size are taken as reported in that table, and D and trimming were inferred from the DNA itself. This sample carries a few hundred thousand clones, over 75% of them seen once, and the ten largest clones take roughly 0.99%. Self-reported history from a screening survey and questionnaire set each donor's cohort. Two negative PCRs, clearance, or symptom resolution were required of recovered Cohort 3 donors.

The sequence came from a man aged 18 to 30 who had recovered from COVID-19. The chain combines TRBV6-5 with TRBJ1-5, with D unclear. The sample comprised PBMCs or T cells enriched from blood (not recorded which). CDR3 bases: TGTGCCAGCAGCTCTACCGAAAATCAGCCCCAGCATTTT. Residues: CASSSTENQPQHF.